The 27 T cell receptor beta chains below were found in one sample sequenced in a study of beta chain features in type 1 diabetes. The authors reverse transcribed all of the isolated RNA, so sequencing captured expressed TCRB transcripts. Sequencing used immunoSEQ multiplex PCR; TCRdb keeps in-frame clones, though not all of them. The table shows about 230,000 clones, with 15% to 20% occurring only once. Overall study findings and caveats: TCRB CDR3s were moderately but significantly shorter in Type 1 diabetes patients in all four CD4+ subsets.

Their antigens remain unidentified. Sequencing was done on a sample of naive CD4+ T cells from blood. These receptors were collected from a man under 40 with type 1 diabetes.

In its sample, this clone was seen a few times. The CDR3 nucleotides read TGCGCCAGCAGCGCTCTAGCGGGAGGGGCCTACAATGAGCAGTTCTTC. Its protein is CASSALAGGAYNEQFF. J is TRBJ2-1 and V is TRBV5-1; 12 bases are shared with TRBD2. The germline CDR1 and CDR2 sequences are SGHRS and YFSETQ. The V gene end was trimmed by 4 bases and the J gene end by 2 bases; junction bases not matched to a gene: 4. This CDR3 is built from 16 residues.

Notes on this clone: One end of the junction varies from germline; a read error may be responsible. The V gene is TRBV10-3, the J gene TRBJ2-7, with 8 bases fitting TRBD1. This CDR3 is 13 amino acids long. From germline, CDR1 is ENHRY and CDR2 SYGVKD. CDR3 residues: CAISAGQVYVQYF. CDR3 sequence (DNA): TGTGCCATCAGTGCGGGACAGGTCTACGTGCAGTACTTC.

This clone was picked up a small number of times. The chain combines TRBV30 with TRBJ1-1; D is ambiguous. Germline V gene lookup returns CDR1 GTSNPN and CDR2 SVGIG (reference sequence). CDR3 size: 13 residues. Trimming removed 4 bases at V and 2 bases at J, with 11 bases between. This chain's CDR3 is CAWNPGPNTEAFF. CDR3 DNA sequence: TGTGCCTGGAACCCCGGACCAAACACTGAAGCTTTCTTT.

The chain couples TRBV12-5 to TRBJ2-1; 11 bases align to TRBD2. This CDR3 comprises 15 residues. The germline CDR1 and CDR2 sequences are LGHNT and FRNRAP. Losses at the gene ends were 7 bases for V and 8 bases for J; bases not matched to a gene: 10. This CDR3 reads CASAVHSGREDEQFF. CDR3 DNA sequence: TGTGCTAGTGCTGTTCATAGCGGGAGGGAAGATGAGCAGTTCTTC.

In this sample, this clone turned up a few times. V gene TRBV7-9 combines with J gene TRBJ2-3, with TRBD1 matching over 12 bases. Unmatched junction bases numbered 5, after V lost 5 bases and J lost 5 bases. Per germline, CDR1 SEHNR and CDR2 FQNEAQ (reference sequence). This CDR3 region has 15 residues. The CDR3 loop is CASSTGDRGRDTQYF. In nucleotides, the CDR3 is TGTGCCAGCAGCACCGGGGACAGGGGGCGAGATACGCAGTATTTT.

Here the CDR3 reads CASSRLHPGRSYEQYF. Here the CDR3 DNA reads TGCGCCAGCAGTCGACTACATCCGGGACGCAGCTACGAGCAGTACTTC. This sequence joins TRBV23-1 and TRBJ2-7; either TRBD1 or TRBD2 may supply D (5 bases each). TRBV23-1 is designated an ORF whose function remains uncertain. Trimming cost V 4 bases and J 3 bases, with 19 bases left between them. The CDR3 extends over 16 amino acids.

This clone was seen a few times. The rearrangement joins TRBV6-5 to TRBJ2-7, with 10 bases identical to TRBD1. V was clipped by 0 bases and J by 4 bases; unmatched bases: 3. There are 15 residues in the CDR3. Germline V gene data show CDR1 as MNHEY and CDR2 as SVGAGI. This chain's CDR3 is CASSYSGTGEYEQYF. CDR3 bases: TGTGCCAGCAGTTACTCAGGGACAGGGGAATACGAGCAGTACTTC.

This clone was observed a handful of times. The rearrangement joins TRBV5-1 to TRBJ2-1, with TRBD2 matching over 12 bases. The CDR3 extends over 16 amino acids. V trimming: 0 bases; J trimming: 4 bases; junction bases outside the gene matches: 2. Per the germline V gene, CDR1 is SGHRS and CDR2 is YFSETQ. The CDR3 loop reads CASSLGLAGVYNEQFF. CDR3 sequence (DNA): TGCGCCAGCAGCTTGGGACTAGCGGGAGTATACAATGAGCAGTTCTTC.

This sequence joins TRBV29-1 and TRBJ2-7; D is uncertain. The CDR3 totals 13 residues. CDR1 is SQVTM, CDR2 ANQGSEA, per germline. Between the trimmed V and J ends, which lost 4 bases and 0 bases, there was a span of 10 bases. In DNA form, the CDR3 reads TGCAGCGTTGGTGTGGACCCCTCCTACGAGCAGTACTTC. Translated: CSVGVDPSYEQYF.

This clone has more than one count but fewer than ten. V gene TRBV10-3 combines with J gene TRBJ2-1, with 11 bases matching TRBD2. Germline V gene sequence: CDR1 ENHRY, CDR2 SYGVKD. Trimming at V came to 6 bases and at J to 14 bases, leaving 12 bases not matched to a gene. The CDR3 contains 14 residues. The CDR3 DNA is TGTGCCATCAGAACCGGGACTAGCGGATATCAGGAGTTCTTC. Translated, it gives CAIRTGTSGYQEFF.

The chain uses TRBV30 and TRBJ2-1, with 7 bases identical to TRBD1. Germline lookup yields CDR1 GTSNPN and CDR2 SVGIG (reference sequence). V was pared by 3 bases and J by 2 bases, with 7 bases of the junction left unmatched. The CDR3 length is 15 residues. CDR3 sequence (DNA): TGTGCCTGGAGCGAGGACAGGCCTGCCTACAATGAGCAGTTCTTC. Its protein is CAWSEDRPAYNEQFF. The full variable domain, completed using reference TRBV30 and TRBJ2-1, is SQTIHQWPATLVQPVGSPLSLECTVEGTSNPNLYWYRQAAGRGLQLLFYSVGIGQISSEVPQNLSASRPQDRQFILSSKKLLLSDSGFYLCAWSEDRPAYNEQFFGPGTRLTVL.

CDR3 in DNA: TGTGCCAGCAGCTTAGCAGGGCTAGCGAGCTCCTACAATGAGCAGTTCTTC. This translates into CASSLAGLASSYNEQFF. The chain couples TRBV7-2 to TRBJ2-1; D is possibly TRBD2 (6 bases). The CDR3 is 17 residues long. The V end lost 0 bases, the J end lost 0 bases, and 12 bases lay between the germline ends. Per the germline V gene, CDR1 is SGHTA and CDR2 is FQGNSA.

The rearrangement links TRBV5-4 to TRBJ2-3, with D unresolved. The CDR3 consists of 14 residues. The V gene's germline CDR1 is SGHNT and CDR2 YYREEE (reference sequence). V lost 4 bases and J 0 bases, leaving 9 bases between the germline ends. This CDR3 reads CASSPLLSTDTQYF. DNA of the CDR3: TGTGCCAGCAGCCCCCTCTTGAGCACAGATACGCAGTATTTT.

CDR3 bases: TGTGCCAGCAGACAGGGGCGGGAGACCCAGTACTTC. It yields the protein CASRQGRETQYF. The chain couples TRBV28 to TRBJ2-5; 7 bases are shared with TRBD1. In germline, CDR1 is MDHEN, CDR2 SYDVKM. This CDR3 has 12 amino acids. V trimming: 6 bases; J trimming: 5 bases; junction bases outside the gene matches: 3.

This clone has more than one count but fewer than ten. This chain uses TRBV27 with TRBJ2-3; 12 positions agree with TRBD2. Unmatched junction bases numbered 7, after V lost 5 bases and J lost 4 bases. The CDR3 runs 16 residues. Germline V CDR1 and CDR2: MNHEY, SMNVEV (reference sequence). CDR3 in amino acids: CASSPRLAGDPDTQYF. In nucleotides, the CDR3 is TGTGCCAGCAGTCCCCGACTAGCGGGAGACCCAGATACGCAGTATTTT.

The J gene is TRBJ2-1, the V gene TRBV25-1, with a possible D match to TRBD2 (5 bases). CDR1 and CDR2 from the germline V gene are MGHDK and SYGVNS. The CDR3 sequence is 11 residues long. V was cut by 7 bases and J by 5 bases, with 6 bases left in between. The CDR3 loop is CASKEDNEQFF. In DNA form, the CDR3 reads TGTGCCAGCAAGGAGGACAATGAGCAGTTCTTC.

This clone was seen more than once but under ten times. The chain is built from TRBV5-4 and TRBJ2-1, with 7 bases identical to TRBD1. Germline V CDR1 and CDR2: SGHNT, YYREEE (reference sequence). The CDR3 is 16 amino acids. Trimming removed 5 bases from V and 0 bases from J; junction bases left unmatched: 8. CDR3: CASSLAGGVSYNEQFF. Here the CDR3 DNA reads TGTGCCAGCAGTCTGGCAGGGGGTGTCTCCTACAATGAGCAGTTCTTC.

The chain has TRBV19 and TRBJ1-5; D might be TRBD1 (5 bases). Deletions cut 7 bases from V and 2 bases from J, with 15 bases between. This CDR3 spans 15 amino acids. Germline loops: CDR1 LNHDA, CDR2 SQIVND (reference sequence). CDR3 nucleotide sequence: TGTGCCAGTAAACTACAGGTTTTTGGCAATCAGCCCCAGCATTTT. Its protein product is CASKLQVFGNQPQHF. Drawing the rest from reference TRBV19 and TRBJ1-5, the complete variable domain is DGGITQSPKYLFRKEGQNVTLSCEQNLNHDAMYWYRQDPGQGLRLIYYSQIVNDFQKGDIAEGYSVSREKKESFPLTVTSAQKNPTAFYLCASKLQVFGNQPQHFGDGTRLSIL.

This rearrangement joins TRBV7-3 to TRBJ2-1; 11 nucleotides align to TRBD2. Germline V gene lookup returns CDR1 SGHTA and CDR2 FQGTGA. J lost 6 bases, V lost 5 bases, and 18 bases had no gene match. The CDR3 is made up of 19 amino acids. The CDR3 sequence is CASSDHGTSGSSRGNEQFF. The CDR3 nucleotides are TGTGCCAGCAGCGATCATGGGACTAGCGGCTCCTCTCGGGGCAATGAGCAGTTCTTC.

J is TRBJ2-7 and V is TRBV29-1, with D possibly being TRBD1 (6 bases). Germline CDR1 reads SQVTM; CDR2 reads ANQGSEA. The CDR3 length is 14 residues. Trimming pared 5 bases from V and 3 bases from J, leaving 17 bases between. CDR3 sequence reads: CSVTRQVGSYEQYF. For the CDR3, the DNA is TGCAGCGTTACCAGACAGGTCGGAAGCTACGAGCAGTACTTC.

The CDR3 DNA is TGTGCCTGGACAGGGGAAAATTTAGATACGCAGTATTTT. It translates to CAWTGENLDTQYF. The chain recombines TRBV30 with TRBJ2-3, with D possibly matching TRBD1 (6 bases). The CDR3 is 13 amino acids. Trimming shortened V by 4 bases and J by 5 bases, and 13 bases separated the two germline ends. CDR1 and CDR2 from the germline V gene are GTSNPN and SVGIG (reference sequence).

This clone was counted a few times. The chain is built from TRBV29-1 and TRBJ2-7, with D tentatively TRBD2 (6 bases). Germline CDR1 SQVTM, CDR2 ANQGSEA. Trimming removed 6 bases at V and 2 bases at J, with 11 bases between. This CDR3 contains 12 residues. CDR3 DNA: TGCAGCGTGTCCAGGACTACCTACGAGCAGTACTTC. Its protein is CSVSRTTYEQYF.

The chain is built from TRBV9 and TRBJ1-5, with TRBD1 matching 8 bases. The trim removed 3 bases at V and 7 bases at J, leaving 6 bases unmatched. CDR1 SGDLS and CDR2 YYNGEE come from the germline V gene. The CDR3 extends over 14 amino acids. CDR3 protein: CASSATGASQPQHF. CDR3 nucleotide sequence: TGTGCCAGCAGCGCGACAGGGGCATCCCAGCCCCAGCATTTT.

The table lists this clone with a few counts. The chain employs TRBV30 and TRBJ1-5; 11 bases fit TRBD1. Germline V gene lookup returns CDR1 GTSNPN and CDR2 SVGIG (reference sequence). The CDR3 totals 18 residues. V gave up 2 bases and J gave up 2 bases; unmatched junction bases: 11. Here the CDR3 reads CAWSRMDRGLYGNQPQHF. CDR3 nucleotides: TGTGCCTGGAGTAGAATGGACAGGGGGCTGTACGGCAATCAGCCCCAGCATTTT.

V is TRBV6-5 and J is TRBJ2-7; D is unclear. Germline lookup yields CDR1 MNHEY and CDR2 SVGAGI. The CDR3 consists of 13 residues. Trimming took off 3 bases at V and 2 bases at J, with 8 bases between the two ends. CDR3 nucleotide sequence: TGTGCCAGCAGTTATGACATTACCTACGAGCAGTACTTC. Its translation: CASSYDITYEQYF.

This chain uses TRBV19 with TRBJ1-1, with 8 nucleotides matching TRBD1. The V gene end was trimmed by 7 bases and the J gene end by 4 bases; junction bases not matched to a gene: 2. The germline CDR1 and CDR2 sequences are LNHDA and SQIVND (reference sequence). This CDR3 comprises 12 residues. The CDR3 loop is CASKDRGTEAFF. In DNA form, the CDR3 reads TGTGCCAGTAAAGACAGGGGCACTGAAGCTTTCTTT.

This chain links TRBV2 with TRBJ2-7; tentatively, D is TRBD1 (5 bases). V was cut by 3 bases and J by 4 bases, with 16 bases left in between. Germline V CDR1 and CDR2: SNHLY, FYNNEI. The CDR3 sequence is 15 residues long. The CDR3 DNA reads TGTGCCAGCAGTGATGGTCTAAGTAGGGGATACGAGCAGTACTTC. Translating it yields CASSDGLSRGYEQYF.